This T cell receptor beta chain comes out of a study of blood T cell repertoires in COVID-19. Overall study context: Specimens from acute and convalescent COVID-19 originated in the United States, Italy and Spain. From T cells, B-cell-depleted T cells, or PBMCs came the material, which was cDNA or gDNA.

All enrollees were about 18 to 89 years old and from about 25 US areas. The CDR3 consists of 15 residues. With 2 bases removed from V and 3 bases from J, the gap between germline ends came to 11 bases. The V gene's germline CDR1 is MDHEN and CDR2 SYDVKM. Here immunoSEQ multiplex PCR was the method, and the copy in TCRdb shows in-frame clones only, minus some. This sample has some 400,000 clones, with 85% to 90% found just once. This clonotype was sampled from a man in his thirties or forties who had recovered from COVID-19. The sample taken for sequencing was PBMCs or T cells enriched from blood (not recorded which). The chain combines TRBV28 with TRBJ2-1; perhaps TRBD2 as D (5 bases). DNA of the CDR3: TGTGCCAGCAGTTTACCGGCTAGCAGCTACAATGAGCAGTTCTTC. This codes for CASSLPASSYNEQFF.